The clone carrying this T cell receptor (beta chain) was observed once. The data are from a study of Ad26.COV2.S vaccination and SARS-CoV-2 variants. Germline assignment: CDR1 LGHNA and CDR2 YNFKEQ. V lost 7 bases to trimming and J lost 8 bases; unmatched junction nucleotides: 14. The CDR3 extends over 15 amino acids. Treatment here: around 19 received Ad26.COV2.S at low or high dose, single or two shots; about 5 received placebo; per-sample allocation not given. Sampling took place 63 days after the first vaccine or placebo injection. The protocol was immunoSEQ multiplex PCR, while the TCRdb copy is restricted to in-frame clones and leaves out a portion. The sample shows some 350,000 clones, under 90% of them seen only once.

This TCR came from a person aged 18 to 65 who received the Ad26.COV2.S COVID-19 vaccine or a placebo. Sequenced here: peripheral blood, sampled in a trial of Ad26.COV2.S vaccine versus placebo. This sequence joins TRBV4-2 and TRBJ2-1; 7 bases align to TRBD2. Here the CDR3 reads CASNLGLGGGDEQFF. In DNA, the CDR3 is TGTGCCAGCAACCTCGGACTAGGAGGAGGCGATGAGCAGTTCTTC.